The present TCR beta chain was sequenced within a study of T-cell memory formation after mild COVID-19 (dated by TCRdb to the early 2020s). In terms of the full investigation: TCR sequence clusters from the two donors were largely donor specific. In a couple of donors, T-cell clones that expanded and contracted after mild COVID-19 were followed by sequencing TCRalpha and TCRbeta repertoires longitudinally. Two young, previously healthy adult volunteers made up the cohort, one male and one female.

The sequencer was an Illumina NovaSeq 6000. cDNA libraries for TCRalpha and TCRbeta were prepared by 5'RACE using constant-segment primers, with sample barcodes and unique molecular identifiers added. RNA was extracted from every sample with Trizol reagent. The libraries were amplified in two PCR steps, and the second step added a second sample barcode and Illumina TruSeq adapters. Sequencing of libraries was performed on an Illumina NovaSeq with 2 x 150 bp paired-end reads. The original methods were these. With migec v1.2.7, reads were demultiplexed and then collapsed into UMI-guided consensus sequences. Using mixcr v2.1.11, UMI consensuses were aligned to TRA and TRB V and J templates and then assembled into clonotypes. A clonotype was counted as expanded or contracted only when both edgeR and NoisET called the clonotype significant, with the noise models trained on biological replicates. edgeR calls used a false discovery rate-adjusted p below 0.01 and a log2 fold-change threshold of 1. As an exploratory analysis of dynamics, max-normalized trajectories of the 1000 most abundant clonotypes were examined by PCA with hierarchical clustering. The CD4 or CD8 phenotype of responding clones was assigned using the separately sequenced CD4+ and CD8+ repertoires. Using fastp trimming at Q25 and MiXCR clonotype assembly, TCRdb reanalyzed the public sequencing data and kept in-frame beta chains. Under each unique CDR3 protein, matching rows form one entry showing the most common genes and DNA. TCRdb, rather than the study authors, made the V and J calls. The sample table lists fewer than 350,000 distinct CDR3 sequences, about a sixth of them with a count of one. Jointly, the top ten make up around 24% of the sample.

This clonotype was found a few times. The clone's antigen remains unknown. Within one base of it there is no much larger clone, and no base qualities were kept. Here is what the overall study found, with its caveats: SARS-CoV-2 specificity was not confirmed for the second-wave clones peaking on day 37. Only a couple of mild cases were covered by the study, and larger cohorts that include severe cases with pre-infection samples were considered necessary. Contracting CD4+ clones turned up mainly in the CM and EM memory subsets, whereas EMRA was where CD8+ clones were enriched. Clones contracting from day 15 to 85 had balanced CD4/CD8 phenotypes, while a second wave expanding from day 15 to 37 was biased towards CD4+. The detection of some responding clones in pre-infection memory suggests that pre-existing cross-reactive memory T cells joined the SARS-CoV-2 response.

Ficoll-Paque density gradient centrifugation was the method used to isolate PBMCs. The germline V gene supplies CDR1 LGHNA and CDR2 YSLEER. At the junction V is shortened by 5 bases and J by 4 bases, with 20 bases in between. Measured from the cysteine to the phenylalanine, the CDR3 is 16 residues long. Of the read, only the CDR3 DNA is kept; its 48 bases are in frame from base 1. The chain joins TRBV4-3 to TRBJ1-2; the best D guess is TRBD1, with 5 bases matching. The sample taken for sequencing was PBMCs or a T cell subset sorted from them (not recorded which). This receptor was obtained from a man between 18 and 35 years old who had mild COVID-19 (a few samples of this study predate the infection). The sample titles of this study are shuffled in the database, so cell type and time point are left out; the donor was told from shared clones. CDR3 loop: CASSAAMGEGIYGYTF. The DNA reads as follows: TGCGCCAGCAGCGCGGCCATGGGGGAAGGAATCTATGGCTACACCTTC.